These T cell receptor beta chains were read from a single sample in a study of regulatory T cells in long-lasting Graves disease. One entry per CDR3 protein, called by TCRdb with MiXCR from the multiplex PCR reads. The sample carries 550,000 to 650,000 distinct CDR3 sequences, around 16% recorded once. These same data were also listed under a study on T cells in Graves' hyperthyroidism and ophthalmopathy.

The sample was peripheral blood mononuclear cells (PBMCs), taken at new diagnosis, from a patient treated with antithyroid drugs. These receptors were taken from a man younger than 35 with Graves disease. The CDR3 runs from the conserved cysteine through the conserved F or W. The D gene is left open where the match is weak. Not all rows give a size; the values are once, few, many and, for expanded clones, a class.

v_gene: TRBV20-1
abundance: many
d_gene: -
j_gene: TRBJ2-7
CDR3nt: TGCAGTGCTACCAGCGGGACAAACGAGCAGTACTTC
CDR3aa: CSATSGTNEQYF

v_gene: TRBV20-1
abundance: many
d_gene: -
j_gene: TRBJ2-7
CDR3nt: TGCAGCGCCCTGTCCGGCGCGTCCTACGAGCAGTACTTC
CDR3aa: CSALSGASYEQYF

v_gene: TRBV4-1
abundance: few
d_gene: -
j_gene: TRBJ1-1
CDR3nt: TGCGCCAGCAGCCAAGATCTTACGGAGGACACTGAAGCTTTCTTT
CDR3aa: CASSQDLTEDTEAFF

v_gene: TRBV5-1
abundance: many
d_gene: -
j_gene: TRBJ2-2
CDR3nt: TGCGCCAGCAGCGCAAGGCCCCTTGAAGGGGAGCTGTTTTTT
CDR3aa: CASSARPLEGELFF

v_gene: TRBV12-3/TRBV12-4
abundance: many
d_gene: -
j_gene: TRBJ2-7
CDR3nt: TGTGCCAGCAGTTTGTGGGACGCCTACGAGCAGTACTTC
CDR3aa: CASSLWDAYEQYF

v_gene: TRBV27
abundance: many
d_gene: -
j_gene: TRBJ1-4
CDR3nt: TGTGCCAGCAGGCGGGGAGAACAACTGTTTTTT
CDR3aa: CASRRGEQLFF

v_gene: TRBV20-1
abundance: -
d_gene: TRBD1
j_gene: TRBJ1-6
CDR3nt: TGCAGTGCTAGAGGAGGGGGCAATAATTCACCCCTCCACTTT
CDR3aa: CSARGGGNNSPLHF

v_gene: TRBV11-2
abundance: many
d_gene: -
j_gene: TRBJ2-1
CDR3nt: TGTGCCAGCAGCTTTTCAGGGCTGTATGAGCAGTTCTTC
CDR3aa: CASSFSGLYEQFF

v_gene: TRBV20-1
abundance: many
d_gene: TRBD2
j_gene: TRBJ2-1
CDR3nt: TGCAGTGCTAGAAGTCCCGGGACTAGCGGGAGGATATACAATGAGCAGTTCTTC
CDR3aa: CSARSPGTSGRIYNEQFF

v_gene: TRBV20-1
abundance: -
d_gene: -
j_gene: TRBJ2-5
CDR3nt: TGCAGTGCTAGAGGAGGGACTTCACAAGAGACCCAGTACTTC
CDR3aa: CSARGGTSQETQYF

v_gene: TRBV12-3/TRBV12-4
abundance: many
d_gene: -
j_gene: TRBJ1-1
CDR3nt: TGTGCCAGCAGTCCACCTAACTATTGGTCTGAAGCTTTCTTT
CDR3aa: CASSPPNYWSEAFF

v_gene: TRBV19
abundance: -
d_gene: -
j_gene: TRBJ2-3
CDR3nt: TGTGCCAGTAGAGGCCCCGGGACAGGATCTCCTAGCGGGACTACGCAGTATTTT
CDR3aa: CASRGPGTGSPSGTTQYF

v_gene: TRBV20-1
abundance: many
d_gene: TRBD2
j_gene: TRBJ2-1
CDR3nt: TGCAGTGCTATACGGACTAGGAGGTTGAATGAGCAGTTCTTC
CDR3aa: CSAIRTRRLNEQFF

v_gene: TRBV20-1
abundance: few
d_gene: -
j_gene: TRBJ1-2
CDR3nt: TGCAGTGCTAGACCGACAGAGTCCTATGGCTACACCTTC
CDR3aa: CSARPTESYGYTF

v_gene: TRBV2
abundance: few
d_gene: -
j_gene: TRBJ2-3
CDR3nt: TGTGCCAGCAGTAGAACTAGTTTCCCCACAGATACGCAGTATTTT
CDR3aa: CASSRTSFPTDTQYF

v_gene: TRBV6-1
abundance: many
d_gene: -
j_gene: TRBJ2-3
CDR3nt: TGTGCCAGCGAGAGGGTACGGGAGTTGGATACGCAGTATTTT
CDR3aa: CASERVRELDTQYF

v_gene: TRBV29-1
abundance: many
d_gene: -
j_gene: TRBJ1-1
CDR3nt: TGCAGCTATAAAGCCCCCCTCATGTCGGCTTTCTTT
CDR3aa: CSYKAPLMSAFF

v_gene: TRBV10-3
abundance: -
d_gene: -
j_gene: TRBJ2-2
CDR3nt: TGTGCCATCAGTGAGTCGAGAAGCGGCCTCACCGGGGAGCTGTTTTTT
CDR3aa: CAISESRSGLTGELFF

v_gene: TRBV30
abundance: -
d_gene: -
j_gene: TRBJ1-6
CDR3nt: TGTGCCACAAACACCGGGGGCTATAATTCACCCCTCCACTTT
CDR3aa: CATNTGGYNSPLHF

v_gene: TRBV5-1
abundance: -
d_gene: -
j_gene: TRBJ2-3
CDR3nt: TGCGCCAGCAGCTTGGAGGGGTGGGGCAGCACAGATACGCAGTATTTT
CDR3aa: CASSLEGWGSTDTQYF

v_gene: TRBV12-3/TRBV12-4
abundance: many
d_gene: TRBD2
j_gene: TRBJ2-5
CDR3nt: TGTGCCAGCAGTTTAAAAGCGGGAAGAGAGACCCAGTACTTC
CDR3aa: CASSLKAGRETQYF

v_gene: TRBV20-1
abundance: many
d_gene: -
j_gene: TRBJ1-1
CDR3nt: TGCAGTGCCCTTGACAACCCGAACACTGAAGCTTTCTTT
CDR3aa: CSALDNPNTEAFF

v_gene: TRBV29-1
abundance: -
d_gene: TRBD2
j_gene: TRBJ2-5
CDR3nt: TGCAGCGTTGATGAACTAGCGGGAGAGACCCAGTACTTC
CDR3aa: CSVDELAGETQYF

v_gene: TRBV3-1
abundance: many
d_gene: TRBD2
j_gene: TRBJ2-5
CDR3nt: TGTGCCAGCAGCCCGAGAGTGTGGACTAGCGGTTCGGAGACCCAGTACTTC
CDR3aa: CASSPRVWTSGSETQYF

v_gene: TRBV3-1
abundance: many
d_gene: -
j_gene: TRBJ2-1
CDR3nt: TGTGCCAGCAGCCTCCTGCGTGCCTACAATGAGCAGTTCTTC
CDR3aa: CASSLLRAYNEQFF

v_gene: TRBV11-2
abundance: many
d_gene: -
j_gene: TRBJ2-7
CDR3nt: TGTGCCAGCAGCTTAGTTGAGGCGCAGTACTTC
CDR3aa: CASSLVEAQYF

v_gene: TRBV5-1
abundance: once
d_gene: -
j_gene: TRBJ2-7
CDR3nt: TGCGCCAGCAGCTTGGAGCAACCGGACGGCGAGCAGTACTTC
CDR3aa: CASSLEQPDGEQYF

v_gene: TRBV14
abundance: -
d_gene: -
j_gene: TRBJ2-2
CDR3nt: TGTGCCAGCAGCCAGACTAGGAACACCGGGGAGCTGTTTTTT
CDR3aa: CASSQTRNTGELFF

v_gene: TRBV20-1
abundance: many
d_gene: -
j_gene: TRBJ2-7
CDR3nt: TGCAGTGCTAGGGGGTACAGCTCCTACGAGCAGTACTTC
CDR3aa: CSARGYSSYEQYF

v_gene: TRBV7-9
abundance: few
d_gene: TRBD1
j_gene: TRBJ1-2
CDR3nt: TGTGCCAGCAGCTCGTTCCCAACCAAACAGGGGGCGTCGGGCTATGGCTACACCTTC
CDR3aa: CASSSFPTKQGASGYGYTF

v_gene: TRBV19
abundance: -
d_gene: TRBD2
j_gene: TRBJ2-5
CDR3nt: TGTGCCAGTAGTATCGGGAGGATGGAGACCCAGTACTTC
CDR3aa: CASSIGRMETQYF

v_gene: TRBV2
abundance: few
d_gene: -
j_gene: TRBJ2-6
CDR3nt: TGTGCCAGCAGTGAAAAGGGGGTTGGGGCCAACGTCCTGACTTTC
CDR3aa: CASSEKGVGANVLTF

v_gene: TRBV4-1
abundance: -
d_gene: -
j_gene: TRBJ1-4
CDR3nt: TGCGCCAGCAGCCCACCGCAGGTATTTCGACGGGAGCGGCTCACTAATGAAAAACTGTTTTTT
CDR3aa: CASSPPQVFRRERLTNEKLFF

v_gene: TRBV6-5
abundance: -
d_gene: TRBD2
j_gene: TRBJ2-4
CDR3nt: TGTGCCAGCAGTTCTGGACTAGGAACGTTCTTC
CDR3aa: CASSSGLGTFF

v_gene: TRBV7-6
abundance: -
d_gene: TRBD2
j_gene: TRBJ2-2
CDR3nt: TGTGCCAGCAGCTCCCCCAGGACTAGCGTGGATTTTTTTGGGGAGCTGTTTTTT
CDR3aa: CASSSPRTSVDFFGELFF

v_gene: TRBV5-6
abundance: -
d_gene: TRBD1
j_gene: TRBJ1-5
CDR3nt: TGTGCCAGCAGCCACGGACAGGGAGACAATCAGCCCCAGCATTTT
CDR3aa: CASSHGQGDNQPQHF

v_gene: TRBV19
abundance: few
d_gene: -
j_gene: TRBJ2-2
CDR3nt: TGTGCCAGTAGTATATCCGGGGCCGACACCGGGGAGCTGTTTTTT
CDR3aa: CASSISGADTGELFF

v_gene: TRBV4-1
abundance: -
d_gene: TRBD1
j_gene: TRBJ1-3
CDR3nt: TGCGCCAGCAGCCAAGGGACACAGGGGCTATCTGGAAACACCATATATTTT
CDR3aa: CASSQGTQGLSGNTIYF

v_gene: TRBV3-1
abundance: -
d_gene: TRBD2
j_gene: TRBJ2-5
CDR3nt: TGTGCCAGCAGCGGAATAGCGGGAGGGCCGGAGACCCAGTACTTC
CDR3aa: CASSGIAGGPETQYF

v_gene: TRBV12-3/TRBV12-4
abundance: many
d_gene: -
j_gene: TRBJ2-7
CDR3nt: TGTGCCAGCAGTTTAGCGGGAATGGTGGGAGGGGGCGAGCAGTACTTC
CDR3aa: CASSLAGMVGGGEQYF

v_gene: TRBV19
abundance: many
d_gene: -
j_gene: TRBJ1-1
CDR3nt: TGTGCCAGTAGTATAGCGGCCAGGGTGGTTGGTGAAGCTTTCTTT
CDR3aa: CASSIAARVVGEAFF

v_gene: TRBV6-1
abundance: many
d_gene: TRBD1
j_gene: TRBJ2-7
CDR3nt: TGTGCCAGCAGTCACCCCCCCAGGGGGCCCTTTCTCTACGAGCAGTACTTC
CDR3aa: CASSHPPRGPFLYEQYF

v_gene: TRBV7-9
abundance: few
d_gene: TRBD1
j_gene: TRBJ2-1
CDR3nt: TGTGCCAGCAGCTCTCTTCGGGACAGGGAATACAATGAGCAGTTCTTC
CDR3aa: CASSSLRDREYNEQFF

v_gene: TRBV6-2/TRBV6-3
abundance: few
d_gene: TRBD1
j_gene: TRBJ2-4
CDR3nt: TGTGCCAGCAGTTACTCTCCGACAGGGGCCAAAAACATTCAGTACTTC
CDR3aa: CASSYSPTGAKNIQYF

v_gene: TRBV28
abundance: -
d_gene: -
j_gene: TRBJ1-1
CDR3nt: TGTGCCAGCAGTCCCCAAAACGTATATAAGGCTGTTGAAGCTTTCTTT
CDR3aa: CASSPQNVYKAVEAFF

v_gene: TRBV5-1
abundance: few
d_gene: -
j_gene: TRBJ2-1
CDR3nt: TGCGCCAGCAGGTTTTCGGATCCAAGCTCCTACAATGAGCAGTTCTTC
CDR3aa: CASRFSDPSSYNEQFF

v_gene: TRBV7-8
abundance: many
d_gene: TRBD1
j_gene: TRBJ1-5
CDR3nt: TGTGCCAGCAGCCCTGGACAGGGGAGAGCGGCCCAGCATTTT
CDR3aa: CASSPGQGRAAQHF

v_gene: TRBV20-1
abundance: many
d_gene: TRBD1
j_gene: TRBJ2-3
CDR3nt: TGCAGTGCCCCAAAAGCGACAGGGGTATCCGATACGCAGTATTTT
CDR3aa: CSAPKATGVSDTQYF

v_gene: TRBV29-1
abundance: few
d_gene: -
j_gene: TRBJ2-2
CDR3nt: TGCAGCGCCATGACCGGGGGTTTTGTGACCGGGGAGCTGTTTTTT
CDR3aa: CSAMTGGFVTGELFF

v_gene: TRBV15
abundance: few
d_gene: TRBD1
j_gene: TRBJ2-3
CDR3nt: TGTGCCACCAGCAGAGATTATGTGACAGGGCACACAGATACGCAGTATTTT
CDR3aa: CATSRDYVTGHTDTQYF

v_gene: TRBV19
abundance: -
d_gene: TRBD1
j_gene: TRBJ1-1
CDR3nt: TGTGCCAGTAGTCTCAGGACAGGGGGCCAGGACACTGAAGCTTTCTTT
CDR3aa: CASSLRTGGQDTEAFF

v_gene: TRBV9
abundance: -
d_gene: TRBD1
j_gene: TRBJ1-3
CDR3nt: TGTGCCAGCAGCGTACGGGACAGTTACTCTGGAAACACCATATATTTT
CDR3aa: CASSVRDSYSGNTIYF

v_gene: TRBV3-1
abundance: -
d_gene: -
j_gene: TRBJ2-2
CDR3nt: TGTGCCAGCAGCCAAGAGGGACAAGCGAACACCGGGGAGCTGTTTTTT
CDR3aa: CASSQEGQANTGELFF